These 20 T cell receptor beta chains share one sample of origin, sequenced in a study of cytomegalovirus exposure and HLA in healthy donors. TCRdb's table, derived via immunoSEQ multiplex PCR, lists solely in-frame clones and lacks some. Seen here are 120,000 or so clones, more than 75% observed once, and the top ten hold more than 1.4%. The specimen was PBMCs. These receptors originate from a woman in her 30s in good health and CMV-seropositive.

The CDR3 nucleotides are TGTGCCAGCAGCGTCACCCTCTCCGGGACAGGGGGCAGGGATACGCAGTATTTT. As protein: CASSVTLSGTGGRDTQYF. The genes are TRBV9 and TRBJ2-3, with TRBD1 matching over 12 bases. The CDR3 covers 18 residues. V gave up 2 bases and J gave up 6 bases; unmatched junction bases: 13. The germline V gene encodes CDR1 SGDLS and CDR2 YYNGEE. Based on the CDR3 plus reference TRBV9 and TRBJ2-3, the full variable domain is DSGVTQTPKHLITATGQRVTLRCSPRSGDLSVYWYQQSLDQGLQFLIQYYNGEERAKGNILERFSAQQFPDLHSELNLSSLELGDSALYFCASSVTLSGTGGRDTQYFGPGTRLTVL.

The genes are TRBV7-6 and TRBJ2-1, with 10 bases aligning to TRBD1. V dropped 3 bases and J dropped 4; count of bases not matched to a gene: 3. The CDR3 extends over 15 amino acids. CDR1 is SGHVS, CDR2 FNYEAQ, per germline. CDR3 residues: CASSLWGQGYNEQFF. The DNA of the CDR3 is TGTGCCAGCAGCTTGTGGGGACAGGGGTACAATGAGCAGTTCTTC.

The CDR3 loop reads CASSLDRGRDEQFF. For the CDR3, the DNA is TGTGCCAGCAGCCTGGACAGGGGGCGAGATGAGCAGTTCTTC. The J gene is TRBJ2-1, the V gene TRBV7-9; 11 bases align to TRBD1. The CDR3 covers 14 residues. Unmatched junction bases numbered 5, after V lost 5 bases and J lost 8 bases. Germline lookup yields CDR1 SEHNR and CDR2 FQNEAQ (reference sequence).

V gene TRBV29-1 combines with J gene TRBJ2-3, with 13 nucleotides matching TRBD2. CDR3 length: 15 amino acids. In germline, CDR1 is SQVTM, CDR2 ANQGSEA. V lost 4 bases and J lost 0; bases outside the gene matches: 1. In nucleotides, the CDR3 is TGCAGCGTTGCGGGACTAGCGGGGAGCACAGATACGCAGTATTTT. Translating gives CSVAGLAGSTDTQYF.

J is TRBJ2-3 and V is TRBV7-9; D perhaps matches TRBD1 (6 bases). The germline V gene has CDR1 SEHNR and CDR2 FQNEAQ (reference sequence). The CDR3 is 16 residues long. The germline V and J ends were trimmed by 2 bases and 2 bases, with 14 bases remaining between them. This CDR3 is CASSLLGTPSTDTQYF. The DNA of the CDR3 is TGTGCCAGCAGCTTACTTGGGACACCCTCCACAGATACGCAGTATTTT.

The J gene is TRBJ2-7, the V gene TRBV5-6; D not certain. V lost 4 bases and J lost 0, with 8 bases in between. CDR3 size: 13 residues. Germline values: CDR1 SGHDT, CDR2 YYEEEE. This CDR3 reads CASSPRSSYEQYF. The CDR3 DNA sequence: TGTGCCAGCAGCCCGAGGAGCTCCTACGAGCAGTACTTC.

This clone has only one observation. V usage is TRBV6-6 and J usage is TRBJ1-4; D is undetermined. Germline loops: CDR1 MNHNY, CDR2 SVGAGI (reference sequence). The CDR3 sequence is 10 residues long. The V and J ends lost 8 bases and 8 bases respectively, with 6 bases between them. The CDR3 region is CASGREKLFF. The CDR3 DNA reads as TGTGCCAGCGGGAGAGAAAAACTGTTTTTT.

The chain employs TRBV7-9 and TRBJ2-3, with a weak D call TRBD2 (5 bases). The CDR3 is 12 residues long. V lost 11 bases and J lost 5, with 14 bases in between. CDR1 and CDR2 from the germline V gene are SEHNR and FQNEAQ (reference sequence). In DNA, the CDR3 is TGTGCCGAGTCGGACCGGGGAGATACGCAGTATTTT. This codes for CAESDRGDTQYF.

The V gene is TRBV7-2, the J gene TRBJ2-2, with D perhaps TRBD1 (5 bases). The CDR3 runs 15 residues. Trimming removed 1 base at V and 0 bases at J, with 6 bases between. Germline V gives CDR1 SGHTA, CDR2 FQGNSA. The CDR3 DNA reads TGTGCCAGCAGCTTAGGGGGCACGAACACCGGGGAGCTGTTTTTT. Translation: CASSLGGTNTGELFF.

This chain joins TRBV5-1 and TRBJ2-2; unclear D gene. The CDR3 is made up of 11 amino acids. The germline CDR1 and CDR2 sequences are SGHRS and YFSETQ. V gave up 4 bases and J gave up 5 bases, with 3 bases separating them. The chain's CDR3 is CASSETGELFF. CDR3 nucleotides: TGCGCCAGCAGCGAGACCGGGGAGCTGTTTTTT. Full variable domain (outside the CDR3, taken from reference TRBV5-1 and TRBJ2-2): KAGVTQTPRYLIKTRGQQVTLSCSPISGHRSVSWYQQTPGQGLQFLFEYFSETQRNKGNFPGRFSGRQFSNSRSEMNVSTLELGDSALYLCASSETGELFFGEGSRLTVL.

The chain links TRBV27 to TRBJ2-7, with 13 bases fitting TRBD2. In germline, CDR1 is MNHEY, CDR2 SMNVEV (reference sequence). This CDR3 is built from 13 residues. J lost 2 bases, V lost 8 bases, and 0 bases had no gene match. CDR3 in amino acids: CASGLAGAYEQYF. The CDR3 coding sequence is TGTGCCAGCGGACTAGCGGGAGCCTACGAGCAGTACTTC.

CDR3 nucleotide sequence: TGCAGTGCTCAGGGGGAAGAGACCCAGTACTTC. The encoded protein is CSAQGEETQYF. The chain joins TRBV20-1 to TRBJ2-5; 7 bases fit TRBD1. The CDR3 extends over 11 amino acids. Looked up from germline, CDR1 is DFQATT and CDR2 is SNEGSKA (reference sequence). The V segment lost 5 bases and the J segment 3 bases; nucleotides outside the gene matches: 0.

V is TRBV7-9 and J is TRBJ2-7, with 9 bases lining up with TRBD1. Germline values: CDR1 SEHNR, CDR2 FQNEAQ (reference sequence). Trimming at V came to 6 bases and at J to 6 bases, leaving 9 bases not matched to a gene. The CDR3 consists of 14 residues. CDR3 sequence (DNA): TGTGCCAGCAGTCCTCGGACAGGGGTCTCCGAGCAGTACTTC. Its translation is CASSPRTGVSEQYF.

V usage is TRBV2 and J usage is TRBJ2-5, with D possibly TRBD1 on 5 matching bases. This CDR3 has 15 residues. Trimming left V 3 bases short and J 3 bases short, with 14 bases between. Germline V lookup: CDR1 SNHLY, CDR2 FYNNEI. The chain's CDR3 is CASSEGRQTEETQYF. CDR3 DNA sequence: TGTGCCAGCAGTGAGGGAAGACAGACTGAAGAGACCCAGTACTTC. The full variable domain, its missing parts supplied by reference TRBV2 and TRBJ2-5, is EPEVTQTPSHQVTQMGQEVILRCVPISNHLYFYWYRQILGQKVEFLVSFYNNEISEKSEIFDDQFSVERPDGSNFTLKIRSTKLEDSAMYFCASSEGRQTEETQYFGPGTRLLVL.

The chain recombines TRBV19 with TRBJ1-1; 8 bases map to TRBD1. This CDR3 contains 13 residues. Germline CDR1 is LNHDA and CDR2 is SQIVND (reference sequence). Unmatched junction bases numbered 3, after V lost 4 bases and J lost 5 bases. This CDR3 is CASSRTGRTEAFF. CDR3 DNA sequence: TGTGCCAGTAGTAGGACAGGGAGGACTGAAGCTTTCTTT.

The chain recombines TRBV28 with TRBJ2-7; 9 bases line up with TRBD2. V lost 5 bases and J lost 3; bases outside the gene matches: 5. The CDR3 totals 14 residues. CDR1 is MDHEN and CDR2 is SYDVKM in the germline V gene. This CDR3 reads CASSTPTSGYEQYF. CDR3 DNA: TGTGCCAGCAGTACTCCGACTAGCGGCTACGAGCAGTACTTC.

The CDR3 sequence is CASSLEAWSEQYF. The DNA of the CDR3 is TGTGCCAGCAGCTTGGAAGCGTGGTCCGAGCAGTACTTC. The V gene is TRBV5-4, the J gene TRBJ2-7; D gene unclear. V was trimmed by 0 bases and J by 6 bases, leaving 10 bases between them. The V gene's germline CDR1 is SGHNT and CDR2 YYREEE (reference sequence). This CDR3 spans 13 amino acids.

The gene calls are TRBV7-6 and TRBJ2-7; 7 positions match TRBD2. The CDR3 length is 16 residues. With V trimmed by 3 bases and J by 1 base, 9 bases remained unmatched. Germline V gene data show CDR1 as SGHVS and CDR2 as FNYEAQ. CDR3 in amino acids: CASSLEIRGGSYEQYF. The CDR3 DNA sequence: TGTGCCAGCAGCTTGGAGATAAGGGGAGGGTCCTACGAGCAGTACTTC.

The count of this clone is one. V gene TRBV10-3 combines with J gene TRBJ2-3, with 7 bases that match TRBD1. Germline V gives CDR1 ENHRY, CDR2 SYGVKD. The CDR3 extends over 13 amino acids. With V trimmed by 5 bases and J by 6 bases, 5 bases remained unmatched. CDR3 DNA: TGTGCCATCAGTCAGGGACAGCCGGATACGCAGTATTTT. It is translated as CAISQGQPDTQYF.

V and J are TRBV7-2 and TRBJ2-1, with 7 nucleotides matching TRBD1. V lost 1 base, J lost 6 bases, and 6 bases stayed unmatched. The germline V gene encodes CDR1 SGHTA and CDR2 FQGNSA. This CDR3 has 15 residues. The CDR3 DNA is TGTGCCAGCAGCTTAGGTCAGGGGGTCTCCAATGAGCAGTTCTTC. This translates into CASSLGQGVSNEQFF. The full variable domain, rest sourced from reference TRBV7-2 and TRBJ2-1, is GAGVSQSPSNKVTEKGKDVELRCDPISGHTALYWYRQSLGQGLEFLIYFQGNSAPDKSGLPSDRFSAERTGGSVSTLTIQRTQQEDSAVYLCASSLGQGVSNEQFFGPGTRLTVL.